These T cell receptor beta chains were read from a single sample in a study of OX40 agonist ivuxolimab in advanced cancers. Profiling relied on immunoSEQ multiplex PCR, and the TCRdb table lists in-frame clones only, not all of them. The table lists roughly 79,000 clones, 91% of them singletons, with approximately 1.5% in the top ten. The source was CD4+ or CD8+ T cells sorted from blood, collected in a trial of the OX40 agonist ivuxolimab. All receptors come from an adult with an advanced solid tumor such as melanoma, head and neck, liver or kidney cancer. Both conserved end residues are part of each CDR3. Fields, in order: J gene, V gene, D gene, CDR3 length, CDR3 protein. The D gene is left open where the match is weak.

TRBJ1-1	TRBV30	.	13	CAWVGGAQTEAFF
TRBJ1-1	TRBV7-2	.	15	CASSLGSGMGTEAFF
TRBJ2-3	TRBV9	TRBD2	17	CASSVGFAGGFTDTQYF
TRBJ2-3	TRBV19	TRBD2	15	CASSMGAGVTDTQYF
TRBJ2-3	TRBV9	.	14	CASSVGQATDTQYF
TRBJ2-1	TRBV6-1	.	14	CASRSATSYNEQFF
TRBJ2-1	TRBV18	.	17	CASSPPEKRASYNEQFF
TRBJ1-3	TRBV28	.	13	CASLGGAGNTIYF
TRBJ1-1	TRBV21-1	.	14	CASSKGGENTEAFF
TRBJ2-2	TRBV9	.	16	CASSVDARGSTGELFF
TRBJ2-5	TRBV10-1	.	13	CASRGAGLETQYF
TRBJ2-7	TRBV5-6	.	15	CASSFLMLPNYEQYF
TRBJ2-7	TRBV11-2	.	17	CASSLDRWGQGPYEQYF
TRBJ1-5	TRBV18	TRBD1	15	CASSRTGNSNQPQHF
TRBJ1-2	TRBV28	TRBD1	17	CASMISPGTGANYGYTF
TRBJ2-7	TRBV27	.	12	CAGPDGSYEQYF
TRBJ2-4	TRBV28	.	11	CASRPGYIQYF
TRBJ1-5	TRBV6-5	TRBD1	15	CASRSRQGLRQPQHF
TRBJ1-5	TRBV28	.	11	CASRGPGPQHF
TRBJ2-5	TRBV7-2	.	13	CASSSGSHPSQYF
TRBJ2-4	TRBV1	.	21	CTSSQAPSGTRSPKRRNIQYF
TRBJ2-3	TRBV19	.	14	CASSTRGSADTQYF
TRBJ1-2	TRBV18	.	13	CASSHGTAGGYTF
TRBJ1-2	TRBV9	TRBD1	17	CASSEGPTGRFNYGYTF
TRBJ1-6	TRBV28	.	14	CASKGLEYNSPLHF
TRBJ2-1	TRBV5-1	.	15	CASSSPNRAHNEQFF
TRBJ2-7	TRBV7-8	.	15	CASSLIPGTLYEQYF
TRBJ1-4	TRBV4-1	TRBD1	17	CASSQKTGRATNEKLFF
TRBJ2-7	TRBV5-1	TRBD2	15	CASSRGVAGTYEQYF
TRBJ2-5	TRBV5-1	.	13	CASSLFSGETQYF
TRBJ2-7	TRBV5-1	.	14	CASSPEKNSYEQYF
TRBJ2-7	TRBV2	.	16	CASSGGRPRILYEQYF
TRBJ1-4	TRBV28	TRBD1	13	CASTDRVREKLFF
TRBJ1-1	TRBV6-6	.	12	CASDRPNTEAFF
TRBJ2-7	TRBV28	.	12	CASSSKTYEQYF
TRBJ2-7	TRBV7-9	TRBD2	14	CASSISGTSYEQYF
TRBJ2-7	TRBV19	.	14	CASSIDPATYEQYF
TRBJ2-1	TRBV7-6	.	15	CASSLIPDSYNEQFF
TRBJ2-2	TRBV5-4	TRBD2	14	CASSLELAVGELFF
TRBJ2-6	TRBV19	.	15	CASSIGVVGANVLTF
TRBJ2-1	TRBV21-1	.	16	CASSKCGTSGYNEQFF
TRBJ2-5	TRBV19	.	13	CASSTSGKETQYF
TRBJ1-3	TRBV7-2	.	13	CASSFGGRNTIYF
TRBJ1-1	TRBV6-1	.	14	CASSVGTGNTEAFF
TRBJ2-7	TRBV10-3	.	12	CAIRTTSYEQYF
TRBJ2-5	TRBV7-3	.	15	CASSLGPSHRETQYF
TRBJ1-4	TRBV27	TRBD1	14	CASSRGATNEKLFF
TRBJ2-3	TRBV27	.	18	CASSKDRADAASTDTQYF
TRBJ1-2	TRBV6-6	TRBD1	13	CASTRDRNYGYTF
TRBJ1-2	TRBV28	TRBD1	14	CAISGQATNYGYTF
TRBJ2-6	TRBV21-1	.	18	CASSKVRGGDSGANVLTF
TRBJ2-7	TRBV9	TRBD2	15	CASSEGGTSSYEQYF
TRBJ2-5	TRBV5-4	.	14	CASSLGTVSKTQYF
TRBJ1-1	TRBV5-1	.	12	CASSSQGSEAFF